The 32 T cell receptor beta chains below all came from one sample that was sequenced in a study of T cells in Graves' hyperthyroidism and ophthalmopathy. RNA transcripts provided the source from which TCR beta CDR3 regions were amplified. RT-PCR in the first round (using the HTBI primer set) targeted the TCR CDR3. MiXCR, applied by TCRdb to the multiplex PCR reads, yields one record per CDR3 protein. The sample includes almost 600,000 distinct CDR3 sequences, approximately 15% of them seen just once. Sequencing input: blood. The receptors stem from a woman aged 25 to 39 with Graves' hyperthyroidism that later progressed to Graves' ophthalmopathy.

In regard to this clonotype: It may be a read error: a sequence one base away is much more abundant. The J gene is TRBJ1-1, the V gene TRBV3-1; TRBD1 agrees at 8 bases. This CDR3 contains 15 residues. CDR1 and CDR2 from the germline V gene are LGHDT and YNNKEL (reference sequence). The CDR3 DNA sequence: TGTGCCAGCAGCCAAGATACAGGGGGGTGGGCTGAAGCTTACTTT. This gives the protein CASSQDTGGWAEAYF.

This chain connects TRBV7-9 to TRBJ1-4; no reliable D call. Per the germline V gene, CDR1 is SEHNR and CDR2 is FQNEAQ (reference sequence). The CDR3 runs 14 residues. The V and J ends lost 5 bases and 5 bases respectively, with 12 bases between them. DNA for the CDR3: TGTGCCAGCAGCGCCCTGGGGTCCAATGAAAAACTGTTTTTT. Translation gives CASSALGSNEKLFF.

In the case of this clonotype: A read error may account for a junction end that differs from germline. This rearrangement joins TRBV5-8 to TRBJ1-2; D perhaps matches TRBD1 (6 bases). Germline CDR1 is SGHTS and CDR2 is YDEGEE. There are 15 residues in the CDR3. CDR3 coding DNA: TGTGCCAGCAGCCCTCTGTCCTCCCGGTTCGGGGGCTGCACCTTC. Its translation: CASSPLSSRFGGCTF.

In this sample, this clonotype turned up many times. This chain joins TRBV28 and TRBJ2-7; D remains ambiguous. Trimming removed 1 base at V and 2 bases at J, with 9 bases between. The CDR3 runs to 14 residues. Germline CDR1 and CDR2: MDHEN and SYDVKM. In DNA form, the CDR3 reads TGTGCCAGCAGTTTATTTCCGGTTGCCTACGAGCAGTACTTC. This encodes CASSLFPVAYEQYF.

This clonotype was recorded at least ten times. The chain carries TRBV2 and TRBJ2-1; 8 positions agree with TRBD2. V lost 4 bases to trimming and J lost 8 bases; unmatched junction nucleotides: 10. The CDR3 has 15 residues. Germline-derived CDR1 and CDR2 are SNHLY and FYNNEI. This CDR3 reads CASSATSVSPDEQFF. Here the CDR3 DNA reads TGTGCCAGCAGTGCGACTAGCGTCTCTCCGGATGAGCAGTTCTTC.

This clonotype was detected ten times or more. The chain recombines TRBV20-1 with TRBJ2-7; TRBD2 matches 8 bases. J gave up 4 bases and V 0 bases, and 2 bases lay outside the gene matches. The germline V gene has CDR1 DFQATT and CDR2 SNEGSKA (reference sequence). The CDR3 has 13 amino acids. The CDR3 loop reads CSAREGGRYEQYF. For the CDR3, the DNA is TGCAGTGCTAGAGAGGGCGGGAGGTACGAGCAGTACTTC.

The table lists this clonotype with many counts. The rearrangement links TRBV11-3 to TRBJ1-2; no definite D call. Germline V lookup: CDR1 SGHNT, CDR2 YENEEA. V was trimmed by 5 bases and J by 8 bases, leaving 18 bases between them. This CDR3 spans 14 amino acids. CDR3 sequence: CASSTGSLRGGYTF. The CDR3 region has the DNA TGTGCCAGCAGCACCGGGTCCCTTAGAGGGGGCTACACCTTC.

The sample holds many counts of this clonotype. The rearrangement joins TRBV11-1 to TRBJ1-1, with D possibly matching TRBD1 (6 bases). Trimming left V 7 bases short and J 10 bases short, with 19 bases between. Germline V gene sequence: CDR1 SGHAT, CDR2 FQDESV (reference sequence). The CDR3 is 13 residues long. CDR3 DNA: TGTGCCAGCAACACGGAGGGGGGCTTCGGAGCTTTCTTT. Amino acids: CASNTEGGFGAFF.

Many counts were recorded for this clonotype. V is TRBV25-1 and J is TRBJ2-1; D may be TRBD2 (6 bases). Looked up from germline, CDR1 is MGHDK and CDR2 is SYGVNS. V was pared by 4 bases and J by 6 bases, with 10 bases between. CDR3 length: 13 residues. The CDR3 protein is CASSAGTSNEQFF. The CDR3 DNA is TGTGCCAGCAGTGCCGGGACTTCCAATGAGCAGTTCTTC.

At least ten counts were recorded for this clonotype. This sequence joins TRBV15 and TRBJ1-1; tentative D call: TRBD1 (5 bases). The CDR3 length is 13 residues. Germline V lookup: CDR1 LNHNV, CDR2 YYDKDF (reference sequence). V shed 0 bases and J shed 6 bases, with 8 bases lying between them. Here the CDR3 DNA reads TGTGCCACCAGCAGAGATAAGACAGCTGAAGCTTTCTTT. It codes for CATSRDKTAEAFF. The entire variable domain, with the rest obtained from reference TRBV15 and TRBJ1-1, is as follows: DAMVIQNPRYQVTQFGKPVTLSCSQTLNHNVMYWYQQKSSQAPKLLFHYYDKDFNNEADTPDNFQSRRPNTSFCFLDIRSPGLGDTAMYLCATSRDKTAEAFFGQGTRLTVV.

Turning to this clonotype: This may be a read error: a much more frequent sequence differs by one nucleotide. The chain joins TRBV7-2 to TRBJ1-1; D remains unclear. Germline values: CDR1 SGHTA, CDR2 FQGNSA. V was pared by 5 bases and J by 5 bases, with 15 bases between. The CDR3 is made up of 14 amino acids. The CDR3 protein is CASSKPFGPTEAFF. For the CDR3, the DNA is TGTGCCAGCAGCAAACCTTTCGGACCGACTGAAGCTTTCTTT.

The CDR3 nucleotides are TGCAGTGCTAGCAAGTCCCCCACAAACAACTATGGCTACACCTTC. Its translation is CSASKSPTNNYGYTF. V gene TRBV20-1 combines with J gene TRBJ1-2; no reliable D call. Trimming shortened V by 3 bases and J by 2 bases, and 16 bases separated the two germline ends. Germline V CDR1 and CDR2: DFQATT, SNEGSKA (reference sequence). There are 15 residues in the CDR3.

This clonotype appeared many times. The chain links TRBV12-3 or TRBV12-4 to TRBJ1-1; 7 bases fit TRBD1. CDR3 length: 14 residues. V lost 7 bases to trimming and J lost 4 bases; unmatched junction nucleotides: 9. The DNA for the CDR3 is TGTGCCAGCACTCCACCGGGACAGACCACTGAAGCTTTCTTT. It is translated as CASTPPGQTTEAFF.

This clonotype was seen ten or more times. J is TRBJ1-6 and V is TRBV27; D call uncertain. This CDR3 has 13 residues. CDR1 is MNHEY, CDR2 SMNVEV, per germline (reference sequence). The V end lost 6 bases, the J end lost 7 bases, and 10 bases lay between the germline ends. The DNA for the CDR3 is TGTGCCAGCAGAGGACCGGGGAATTCACCCCTCCACTTT. Protein product: CASRGPGNSPLHF.

V and J are TRBV12-3 or TRBV12-4 and TRBJ2-5; D not resolved. V was shortened by 3 bases and J by 3 bases, with 11 bases between the two germline ends. This CDR3 comprises 14 residues. The CDR3 spells CASSFAARKETQYF. CDR3 bases: TGTGCCAGCAGTTTTGCGGCTAGAAAAGAGACCCAGTACTTC.

As regards this clonotype: A much larger clone differs by one base, so this may be a read error. V and J are TRBV3-1 and TRBJ2-3; D unclear. In germline, CDR1 is LGHDT, CDR2 YNNKEL (reference sequence). The CDR3 runs 13 residues. Trimming cost V 7 bases and J 4 bases, with 12 bases left between them. The CDR3 loop is CASIPPMADTQYF. The CDR3 DNA reads TGTGCCAGCATCCCCCCAATGGCAGATACGCAGTATTTT.

This clonotype turned up a few times. This may be a read error: a much more frequent sequence differs by one nucleotide. This rearrangement joins TRBV20-1 to TRBJ2-4; 7 nucleotides align to TRBD1. The germline V gene encodes CDR1 DFQATT and CDR2 SNEGSKA (reference sequence). The CDR3 runs to 12 residues. The CDR3 nucleotides read TGCAGTGCCCAGGGGGACAAAAACATTCGGTACTTC. This sequence encodes CSAQGDKNIRYF.

Concerning this clonotype: This may come from a read error, since a much larger clone is one base off. This chain joins TRBV27 and TRBJ2-1; 10 bases fit TRBD2. The CDR3 runs to 17 residues. V dropped 5 bases and J dropped 4; count of bases not matched to a gene: 11. Looked up from germline, CDR1 is MNHEY and CDR2 is SMNVEV (reference sequence). CDR3 residues: CASSDRPASGRYNEQFF. The DNA for the CDR3 is TGTGCCAGCAGTGATCGACCAGCTAGCGGGAGATACAATGAGCAGTTCTTC.

This clonotype came up a few times. The CDR3 DNA sequence: TGCAGTGCTACAGCGGGAGGGCCAAGTGAGCAGTTCTTC. Amino acid sequence: CSATAGGPSEQFF. V usage is TRBV20-1 and J usage is TRBJ2-1; 10 bases match TRBD2. Germline CDR1 reads DFQATT; CDR2 reads SNEGSKA (reference sequence). CDR3 length: 13 amino acids. Trimming took 4 bases from V and 9 from J; bases not matched to a gene: 6.

This chain links TRBV6-1 with TRBJ1-1; D may be TRBD1 (5 bases). Trimming took off 6 bases at V and 2 bases at J, with 13 bases between the two ends. This CDR3 is built from 14 residues. CDR1 and CDR2 from the germline V gene are MNHNS and SASEGT. This chain's CDR3 is CASRELRDNTEAFF. CDR3 in DNA: TGTGCCAGCAGAGAACTCAGGGATAACACTGAAGCTTTCTTT.

A remark on this clonotype: A much larger clonotype is one base distant, so this may be a read error. This chain's CDR3 is CASRQADLFNNEQFF. The CDR3 nucleotides read TGTGCCAGCAGGCAAGCCGACCTTTTCAACAATGAGCAGTTCTTC. The chain uses TRBV3-1 and TRBJ2-1; no firm D call. The CDR3 is 15 residues long. CDR1 LGHDT and CDR2 YNNKEL come from the germline V gene (reference sequence).

This clonotype was observed many times. V is TRBV28 and J is TRBJ2-7; no definite D call. This CDR3 spans 13 amino acids. Per germline, CDR1 MDHEN and CDR2 SYDVKM. V was clipped by 11 bases and J by 0 bases, with 14 bases between them. The CDR3 DNA sequence: TGTGCCGTCCCTTCCCGAAGCTCCTACGAGCAGTACTTC. Translating gives CAVPSRSSYEQYF.

This clonotype showed up many times. The V call is TRBV6-2 or TRBV6-3, the J call TRBJ2-1, with TRBD2 matching over 9 bases. This CDR3 contains 15 residues. In germline, CDR1 is MNHEY, CDR2 SVGEGT. Trimming at V came to 6 bases and at J to 4 bases, leaving 7 bases not matched to a gene. The CDR3 coding sequence is TGTGCCAGCAGATCAGGACTAGCGTATTACAATGAGCAGTTCTTC. It is translated as CASRSGLAYYNEQFF.

This clonotype was seen many times. CDR3 sequence: CASSERMGQGTVHYGYTF. CDR3 sequence (DNA): TGTGCCAGCAGTGAGAGGATGGGACAGGGGACGGTTCACTATGGCTACACCTTC. This chain connects TRBV2 to TRBJ1-2, with TRBD1 matching over 10 bases. Germline V CDR1 and CDR2: SNHLY, FYNNEI. V gave up 3 bases and J gave up 3 bases; unmatched junction bases: 13. This CDR3 has 18 residues.

There are a few counts of this clonotype. V is TRBV7-3 and J is TRBJ2-1; maybe TRBD1 (5 bases). CDR1 is SGHTA, CDR2 FQGTGA, per germline. The V and J ends lost 5 bases and 1 base respectively, with 15 bases between them. This CDR3 spans 16 amino acids. As DNA, the CDR3 is TGTGCCAGCAGCCAGACAGAAGGAGTGTCCTACAATGAGCAGTTCTTC. This encodes CASSQTEGVSYNEQFF.

Ten or more counts support this clonotype. The rearrangement links TRBV19 to TRBJ1-1; the D gene is possibly TRBD1 (5 bases). Between the trimmed V and J ends, which lost 4 bases and 4 bases, there was a span of 19 bases. This CDR3 contains 16 residues. Germline V gene sequence: CDR1 LNHDA, CDR2 SQIVND (reference sequence). DNA of the CDR3: TGTGCCAGTAGTACCCGGGACGGAGCCCAGGGCACTGAAGCTTTCTTT. Its protein is CASSTRDGAQGTEAFF.

The chain employs TRBV28 and TRBJ1-1; 7 bases fit TRBD1. The J segment lost 4 bases and the V segment lost 8 bases, leaving 10 bases of the junction unmatched. This CDR3 has 14 residues. Germline loops: CDR1 MDHEN, CDR2 SYDVKM. CDR3 loop: CASWTGTASTEAFF. CDR3 sequence (DNA): TGTGCCAGCTGGACCGGGACAGCGAGCACTGAAGCTTTCTTT.

This clonotype was observed a handful of times. The V gene is TRBV19, the J gene TRBJ1-2; possibly TRBD1 for D (5 bases). The CDR3 has 14 residues. The V gene lost 5 bases and the J gene lost 3 bases, with 13 bases spanning the gap. The germline CDR1 and CDR2 sequences are LNHDA and SQIVND (reference sequence). This CDR3 is CASSFQGGDYGYTF. The CDR3 bases are TGTGCCAGTAGTTTTCAGGGAGGCGACTATGGCTACACCTTC.

The table lists this clonotype with many counts. The chain recombines TRBV7-9 with TRBJ2-2; TRBD2 aligns across 7 bases. V shed 0 bases, J shed 4 bases, and the junction held 2 bases outside the gene matches. Germline V CDR1 and CDR2: SEHNR, FQNEAQ (reference sequence). CDR3 size: 15 residues. Here the CDR3 reads CASSLARTSTGELFF. The CDR3 DNA sequence: TGTGCCAGCAGCTTAGCGCGGACTAGCACCGGGGAGCTGTTTTTT.

The chain combines TRBV20-1 with TRBJ2-5, with 16 bases lining up with TRBD2. Germline values: CDR1 DFQATT, CDR2 SNEGSKA (reference sequence). V shed 3 bases and J 4 bases; nucleotides not matched to a gene: 5. The CDR3 sequence is 16 residues long. The CDR3 is CSASAGTSGRGETQYF. For the CDR3, the DNA is TGCAGTGCTAGTGCCGGGACTAGCGGGAGGGGAGAGACCCAGTACTTC.

CDR3 sequence: CASRLPGGSSGDTF. The CDR3 coding sequence is TGTGCCAGCAGGCTTCCAGGGGGTTCTAGTGGGGACACCTTC. The rearrangement uses TRBV6-1 and TRBJ1-2; 7 bases align to TRBD1. The trim removed 6 bases at V and 12 bases at J, leaving 16 bases unmatched. Germline V gives CDR1 MNHNS, CDR2 SASEGT. The CDR3 is made up of 14 amino acids.

This clonotype has at least ten counts. The genes are TRBV2 and TRBJ2-2, with TRBD2 matching 7 bases. This CDR3 has 15 residues. In germline, CDR1 is SNHLY, CDR2 FYNNEI. V was clipped by 1 base and J by 6 bases; unmatched bases: 5. The CDR3 reads CASSEVGREAGELFF. As DNA, the CDR3 is TGTGCCAGCAGTGAAGTAGGGAGGGAGGCCGGGGAGCTGTTTTTT.